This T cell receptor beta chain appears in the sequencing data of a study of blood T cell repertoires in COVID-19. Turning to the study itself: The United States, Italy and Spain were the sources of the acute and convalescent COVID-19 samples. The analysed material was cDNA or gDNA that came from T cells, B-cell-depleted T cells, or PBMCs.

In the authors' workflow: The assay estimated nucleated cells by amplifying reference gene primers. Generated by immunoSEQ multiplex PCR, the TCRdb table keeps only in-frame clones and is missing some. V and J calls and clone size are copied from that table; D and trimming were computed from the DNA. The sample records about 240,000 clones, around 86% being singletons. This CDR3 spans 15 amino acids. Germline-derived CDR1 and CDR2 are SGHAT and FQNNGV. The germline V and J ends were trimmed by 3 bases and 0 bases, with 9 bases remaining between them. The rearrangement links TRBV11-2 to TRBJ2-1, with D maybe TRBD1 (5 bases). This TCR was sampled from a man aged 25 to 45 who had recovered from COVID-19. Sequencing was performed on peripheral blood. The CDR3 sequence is CASSFQGSSYNEQFF. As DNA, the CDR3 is TGTGCCAGCAGCTTCCAGGGAAGCTCCTACAATGAGCAGTTCTTC.